Following are 18 T cell receptor beta chains from one sample sequenced in a study of shared clonotypes between healthy human individuals. Some clones are missing from TCRdb's copy, which holds only in-frame ones; the method was immunoSEQ multiplex PCR. This sample has 2 million to 2.5 million clones; approximately 94% occur once, and the top ten carry 0.85% to 1.3%. Naive CD8 cells, CD45RO-negative and positively selected for CCR7, excluded terminally differentiated effector memory CD45RA+ cells. Source material: naive CD8+ T cells sorted from blood. These receptors all stem from a man aged 18 to 35 in good health.

The chain joins TRBV13 to TRBJ2-2; D perhaps matches TRBD2 (5 bases). From germline, CDR1 is PRHDT and CDR2 FYEKMQ (reference sequence). The CDR3 extends over 13 amino acids. Trimming cost V 4 bases and J 4 bases, with 7 bases left between them. The CDR3 sequence is CASSSGLTGELFF. The CDR3 DNA reads as TGTGCCAGCAGCTCCGGACTCACCGGGGAGCTGTTTTTT.

The chain carries TRBV13 and TRBJ1-3; TRBD1 might be the D (5 bases). Germline V gives CDR1 PRHDT, CDR2 FYEKMQ (reference sequence). This CDR3 is 15 amino acids long. The V end lost 0 bases, the J end lost 4 bases, and 10 bases lay between the germline ends. In DNA form, the CDR3 reads TGTGCCAGCAGCTTAGGATCGGGGGTCGGAAACACCATATATTTT. Its protein is CASSLGSGVGNTIYF.

On this clone itself: The sample contains more than one DNA sequence encoding this CDR3. This chain joins TRBV6-5 and TRBJ2-1, with 8 bases identical to TRBD2. V trimming: 5 bases; J trimming: 3 bases; junction bases outside the gene matches: 0. CDR1 is MNHEY, CDR2 SVGAGI, per germline. This CDR3 contains 13 residues. DNA of the CDR3: TGTGCCAGCAGTAGCGGGAGCTACAATGAGCAGTTCTTC. It encodes CASSSGSYNEQFF.

This clone was detected once. The chain carries TRBV7-2 and TRBJ2-7; D tentatively reads TRBD1 or TRBD2 (5 bases each). V lost 4 bases to trimming and J lost 0 bases, with 13 bases between them. CDR1 is SGHTA, CDR2 FQGNSA, per germline. The length of the CDR3 is 15 residues. The CDR3 nucleotides are TGTGCCAGCAGCTCCTCTTGGGGGATCTCCTACGAGCAGTACTTC. It specifies CASSSSWGISYEQYF.

The genes are TRBV6-1 and TRBJ1-1, with a weak D call TRBD1 (5 bases). The CDR3 runs 12 residues. V lost 7 bases, J lost 4 bases, and 10 bases lay in between. CDR1 and CDR2 from the germline V gene are MNHNS and SASEGT. This chain's CDR3 is CASNVRGTEAFF. The CDR3 nucleotides read TGTGCCAGCAATGTAAGGGGCACTGAAGCTTTCTTT.

The chain has TRBV5-4 and TRBJ1-1, with D perhaps TRBD1 (5 bases). Germline V gene lookup returns CDR1 SGHNT and CDR2 YYREEE (reference sequence). V lost 0 bases to trimming and J lost 6 bases, with 15 bases between them. This CDR3 comprises 15 residues. DNA for the CDR3: TGTGCCAGCAGCTTGGTGGGCGAAGGGGTGGCTGAAGCTTTCTTT. Translated, it gives CASSLVGEGVAEAFF.

V usage is TRBV4-1 and J usage is TRBJ1-2; 10 nucleotides match TRBD1. CDR3 size: 15 residues. Losses at the gene ends were 4 bases for V and 1 base for J; bases not matched to a gene: 3. CDR1 is MGHRA and CDR2 is YSYEKL in the germline V gene. The CDR3 loop is CASSPGTGVNYGYTF. For the CDR3, the DNA is TGCGCCAGCAGCCCCGGGACAGGGGTTAACTATGGCTACACCTTC.

V gene TRBV27 combines with J gene TRBJ2-7; D unresolved. This CDR3 spans 13 amino acids. CDR1 is MNHEY, CDR2 SMNVEV, per germline (reference sequence). Trimming pared 5 bases from V and 2 bases from J, leaving 10 bases between. The CDR3 DNA sequence: TGTGCCAGCAGTCCAGCCCAAACCTACGAGCAGTACTTC. As protein: CASSPAQTYEQYF.

This chain connects TRBV29-1 to TRBJ1-1; 7 bases match TRBD1. From germline, CDR1 is SQVTM and CDR2 ANQGSEA. After removal of 0 bases from V and 1 base from J, the junction contained 8 bases not matched to a gene. The CDR3 loop spans 16 amino acids. The CDR3 is CSVEDLGQAGNTEAFF. The CDR3 DNA reads TGCAGCGTTGAAGACTTAGGACAGGCTGGGAACACTGAAGCTTTCTTT.

This clone was detected only once. The chain links TRBV6-5 to TRBJ2-7; no reliable D call. Germline CDR1 is MNHEY and CDR2 is SVGAGI. The V end lost 0 bases, the J end lost 7 bases, and 16 bases lay between the germline ends. This CDR3 comprises 15 residues. The CDR3 DNA sequence: TGTGCCAGCAGTTACTCGAGTCCACTGGACCGGGAGCAGTACTTC. This gives the protein CASSYSSPLDREQYF.

The DNA for the CDR3 is TGTGCCTGGCGGGACTCTCTAGAGACTACGCAGTTCTTC. Translated: CAWRDSLETTQFF. V is TRBV30 and J is TRBJ2-1; TRBD2 is a possible D gene (6 bases). V was cut by 5 bases and J by 12 bases, with 20 bases left in between. The V gene's germline CDR1 is GTSNPN and CDR2 SVGIG (reference sequence). The CDR3 runs 13 residues.

This clone was picked up a small number of times. Other DNA sequences in this sample translate to the same CDR3. This rearrangement joins TRBV30 to TRBJ2-3; D might be TRBD2 (6 bases). The V gene lost 2 bases and the J gene lost 2 bases, with 11 bases spanning the gap. The CDR3 has 14 amino acids. The germline gives CDR1 GTSNPN, CDR2 SVGIG (reference sequence). The CDR3 spells CAWSLAGPTDTQYF. Here the CDR3 DNA reads TGTGCCTGGAGTCTGGCGGGGCCCACAGATACGCAGTATTTT.

The chain carries TRBV5-6 and TRBJ2-5; D uncertain. The CDR3 consists of 13 residues. The germline V and J ends were trimmed by 1 base and 3 bases, with 7 bases remaining between them. Germline assignment: CDR1 SGHDT and CDR2 YYEEEE. The CDR3 protein is CASSLFIEETQYF. CDR3 in DNA: TGTGCCAGCAGCTTGTTCATCGAAGAGACCCAGTACTTC. The whole variable domain, filled in from reference TRBV5-6 and TRBJ2-5, reads DAGVTQSPTHLIKTRGQQVTLRCSPKSGHDTVSWYQQALGQGPQFIFQYYEEEERQRGNFPDRFSGHQFPNYSSELNVNALLLGDSALYLCASSLFIEETQYFGPGTRLLVL.

Details on this clone: The sample has other DNA sequences that encode this CDR3 too. V and J are TRBV27 and TRBJ2-2, with D possibly matching TRBD1 (7 bases). The V gene lost 2 bases and the J gene lost 7 bases, with 17 bases spanning the gap. The length of the CDR3 is 16 residues. Germline V gene data show CDR1 as MNHEY and CDR2 as SMNVEV (reference sequence). The CDR3 DNA is TGTGCCAGCAGTTTAATAGCAGGGGGGCCCATCGGGGAGCTGTTTTTT. This encodes CASSLIAGGPIGELFF.

This clone was counted a single time. The chain employs TRBV6-4 and TRBJ2-7, with D unclear. The germline gives CDR1 MRHNA, CDR2 SNTAGT. This CDR3 contains 13 residues. V lost 2 bases and J lost 5, with 10 bases in between. CDR3 amino acids: CASSDRVGDEQYF. CDR3 coding DNA: TGTGCCAGCAGTGACAGGGTAGGCGACGAGCAGTACTTC.

Only one count was recorded for this clone. The V call is TRBV13, the J call TRBJ1-1, with D unresolved. CDR1 and CDR2 (germline): PRHDT, FYEKMQ (reference sequence). Trimming took 0 bases from V and 5 from J, leaving 13 bases between them. The CDR3 has 15 residues. The CDR3: CASSLGPEDRTEAFF. The CDR3 nucleotides read TGTGCCAGCAGCTTAGGCCCGGAAGATCGGACTGAAGCTTTCTTT.

The chain joins TRBV4-3 to TRBJ1-3; D unresolved. The germline gives CDR1 LGHNA, CDR2 YSLEER. Trimming removed 1 base at V and 4 bases at J, with 5 bases between. The CDR3 has 13 residues. The CDR3 region is CASSQVPGNTIYF. Written as DNA, the CDR3 is TGCGCCAGCAGCCAAGTTCCCGGAAACACCATATATTTT.

The chain combines TRBV6-5 with TRBJ1-4, with TRBD1 as a possible D gene (5 bases). V shed 6 bases and J shed 5 bases, with 13 bases lying between them. The germline V gene has CDR1 MNHEY and CDR2 SVGAGI. The CDR3 runs to 14 residues. CDR3 in DNA: TGTGCCAGCAGATTGTCAGGGATCAATGAAAAACTGTTTTTT. It is translated as CASRLSGINEKLFF.